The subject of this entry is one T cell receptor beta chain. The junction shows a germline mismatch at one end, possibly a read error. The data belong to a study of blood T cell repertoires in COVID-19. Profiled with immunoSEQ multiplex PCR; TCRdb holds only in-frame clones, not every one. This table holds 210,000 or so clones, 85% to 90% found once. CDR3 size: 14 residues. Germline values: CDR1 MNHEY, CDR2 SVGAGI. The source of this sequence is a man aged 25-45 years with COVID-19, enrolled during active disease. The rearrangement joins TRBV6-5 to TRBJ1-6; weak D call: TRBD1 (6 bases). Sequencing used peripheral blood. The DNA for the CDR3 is TGTGCCAGCAGCTACTCAGGGGATAATTCACCCCTCCACTTT. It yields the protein CASSYSGDNSPLHF.